This TCR beta chain was obtained from a study of blood T cell repertoires in COVID-19. About the study: Sources were T cells, B-cell-depleted T cells, or PBMCs; the material itself was cDNA or gDNA.

Germline V gene data show CDR1 as MNHNY and CDR2 as SVGAGI (reference sequence). Trimming took 0 bases from V and 4 from J, leaving 10 bases between them. This CDR3 region has 15 residues. As processed by the authors: How many nucleated cells were present was estimated from reference gene primer amplification. Repertoires were generated with immunoSEQ multiplex PCR, while TCRdb's copy carries only in-frame clones and drops some. That table gives V, J and clone size, and the DNA gave D and trimming. The data hold roughly 120,000 clones, with 81% observed a single time. The specimen was peripheral blood. The chain combines TRBV6-6 with TRBJ1-3; D is possibly TRBD1 (5 bases). This TCR was sampled from a man aged 50-59 years with acute or convalescent COVID-19. CDR3 nucleotide sequence: TGTGCCAGCAGTTACTCGTCCAGGGCAGGAAACACCATATATTTT. Translation: CASSYSSRAGNTIYF.